These 9 T cell receptor beta chains share one sample of origin, sequenced in a study of blood T cells in healthy people across ages. A second PCR, run for about 7 to 11 cycles, used a sample-barcoded 5' primer plus a J-beta primer mix. MiXCR was run by TCRdb on the 5' RACE reads, yielding one entry per CDR3 protein. In the table there are about 830,000 distinct CDR3 sequences, less than 80% of which are singletons. The sequencing input was blood. The receptors here all came from a man aged 25 to 45 in good health.

The gene calls are TRBV15 and TRBJ2-1; 9 bases align to TRBD2. In germline, CDR1 is LNHNV, CDR2 YYDKDF (reference sequence). CDR3 length: 14 amino acids. The V gene end was trimmed by 5 bases and the J gene end by 1 base; junction bases not matched to a gene: 0. This CDR3 is CATSLAGSYNEQFF. The CDR3 bases are TGTGCCACCAGCCTAGCGGGGTCCTACAATGAGCAGTTCTTC.

The rearrangement joins TRBV2 to TRBJ2-3, with no clear D. CDR1 and CDR2 (germline): SNHLY, FYNNEI. Trimming stripped 7 bases from V and 4 bases from J, with 3 bases between. The CDR3 totals 10 residues. The CDR3 DNA follows: TGTGCCAGCATATCAGATACGCAGTATTTT. This sequence encodes CASISDTQYF.

There are a few counts of this clonotype. The chain is built from TRBV15 and TRBJ2-1; unclear D gene. This CDR3 has 15 amino acids. Germline loops: CDR1 LNHNV, CDR2 YYDKDF (reference sequence). Between the trimmed V and J ends, which lost 2 bases and 7 bases, there was a span of 15 bases. CDR3 loop: CATSRPAYRNNEQFF. The CDR3 DNA sequence: TGTGCCACCAGCAGACCAGCCTATCGGAATAATGAGCAGTTCTTC.

The rearrangement uses TRBV6-2 or TRBV6-3 and TRBJ1-2, with D unclear. The CDR3 sequence is 14 residues long. Germline values: CDR1 MNHEY, CDR2 SVGEGT. V was cut by 6 bases and J by 4 bases, with 15 bases left in between. In DNA form, the CDR3 reads TGTGCCAGCAGGACGGGCCCGAGGCTCTATGGCTACACCTTC. It codes for CASRTGPRLYGYTF.

This clonotype occurred a few times. This chain joins TRBV6-5 and TRBJ2-1; 9 positions agree with TRBD1. The CDR3 spans 15 residues. J lost 3 bases, V lost 4 bases, and 4 bases had no gene match. CDR1 is MNHEY and CDR2 is SVGAGI in the germline V gene. As DNA, the CDR3 is TGTGCCAGCAGTTTCGACAGGGGGGTCTACAATGAGCAGTTCTTC. Residues: CASSFDRGVYNEQFF.

The rearrangement links TRBV12-3 or TRBV12-4 to TRBJ2-5, with a weak D call TRBD2 (5 bases). The CDR3 loop spans 14 amino acids. Deletions cut 3 bases from V and 3 bases from J, with 11 bases between. As DNA, the CDR3 is TGTGCCAGCAGTTTCTGGGGTAGCGAAGAGACCCAGTACTTC. It specifies CASSFWGSEETQYF.

V is TRBV7-9 and J is TRBJ2-1, with TRBD2 as a possible D gene (5 bases). V was pared by 2 bases and J by 3 bases, with 17 bases between. The CDR3 spans 17 residues. Germline V gene data show CDR1 as SEHNR and CDR2 as FQNEAQ (reference sequence). The CDR3 nucleotides are TGTGCCAGCAGCTTAACCAGGACCGGAGGTTTCTACAATGAGCAGTTCTTC. This sequence encodes CASSLTRTGGFYNEQFF.

The table lists this clonotype with a few counts. V gene TRBV7-9 combines with J gene TRBJ2-1; TRBD2 aligns across 11 bases. CDR3 length: 16 residues. V dropped 5 bases and J dropped 4; count of bases not matched to a gene: 7. CDR1 SEHNR and CDR2 FQNEAQ come from the germline V gene (reference sequence). DNA of the CDR3: TGTGCCAGCAGCCTCAAGACTAGCGGGGTATACAATGAGCAGTTCTTC. Translating it yields CASSLKTSGVYNEQFF.

The V and J genes are TRBV6-4 and TRBJ2-2; 7 bases are shared with TRBD1. The CDR3 contains 16 residues. Germline CDR1 and CDR2: MRHNA and SNTAGT. J gave up 5 bases and V 2 bases, and 8 bases lay outside the gene matches. CDR3 DNA sequence: TGTGCCAGCAGTGACAACAGGGACAGAGTTACCGGGGAGCTGTTTTTT. As protein: CASSDNRDRVTGELFF.